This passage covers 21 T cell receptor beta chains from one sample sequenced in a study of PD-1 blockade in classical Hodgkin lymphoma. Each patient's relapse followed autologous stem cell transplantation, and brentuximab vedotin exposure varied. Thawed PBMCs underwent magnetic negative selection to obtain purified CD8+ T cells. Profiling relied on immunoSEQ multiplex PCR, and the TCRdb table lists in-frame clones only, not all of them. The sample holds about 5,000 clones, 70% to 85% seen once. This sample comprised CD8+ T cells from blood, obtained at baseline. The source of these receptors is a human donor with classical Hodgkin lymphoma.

The CDR3 loop reads CASSWSPNEQFF. CDR3 coding DNA: TGTGCCAGCAGCTGGAGTCCTAATGAGCAGTTCTTC. The rearrangement uses TRBV5-6 and TRBJ2-1; D ambiguous. CDR1 is SGHDT, CDR2 YYEEEE, per germline. V lost 3 bases and J lost 7, with 8 bases in between. The CDR3 sequence is 12 residues long.

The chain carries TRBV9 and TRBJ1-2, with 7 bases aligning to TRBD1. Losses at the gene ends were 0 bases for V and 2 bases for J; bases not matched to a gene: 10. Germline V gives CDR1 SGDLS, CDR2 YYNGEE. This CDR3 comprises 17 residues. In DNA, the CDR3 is TGTGCCAGCAGCGTAGGGACAGGCGCCTCATCAAACTATGGCTACACCTTC. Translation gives CASSVGTGASSNYGYTF. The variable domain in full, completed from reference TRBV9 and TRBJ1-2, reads DSGVTQTPKHLITATGQRVTLRCSPRSGDLSVYWYQQSLDQGLQFLIQYYNGEERAKGNILERFSAQQFPDLHSELNLSSLELGDSALYFCASSVGTGASSNYGYTFGSGTRLTVV.

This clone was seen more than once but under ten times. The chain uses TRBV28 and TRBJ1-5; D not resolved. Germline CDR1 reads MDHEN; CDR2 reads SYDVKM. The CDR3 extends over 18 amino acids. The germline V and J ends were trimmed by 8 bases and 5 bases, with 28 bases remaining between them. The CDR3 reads CASGGRRGKVDPDQPQHF. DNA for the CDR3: TGTGCCAGCGGCGGGCGAAGAGGGAAGGTCGACCCGGATCAGCCCCAGCATTTT.

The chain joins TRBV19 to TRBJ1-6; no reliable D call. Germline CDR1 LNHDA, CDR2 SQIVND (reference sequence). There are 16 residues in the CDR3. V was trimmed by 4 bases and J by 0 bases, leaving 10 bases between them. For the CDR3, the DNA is TGTGCCAGTAGTACGAATCAGCGCTCCTATAATTCACCCCTCCACTTT. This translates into CASSTNQRSYNSPLHF.

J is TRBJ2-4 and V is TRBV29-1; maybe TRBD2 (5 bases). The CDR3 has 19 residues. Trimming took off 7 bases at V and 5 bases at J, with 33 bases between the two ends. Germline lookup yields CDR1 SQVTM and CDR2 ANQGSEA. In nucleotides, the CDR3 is TGCAGCGCCTCATTATTCCCCGTGGCGGGTTTGGGTCAGGAAAACATTCAGTACTTC. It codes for CSASLFPVAGLGQENIQYF.

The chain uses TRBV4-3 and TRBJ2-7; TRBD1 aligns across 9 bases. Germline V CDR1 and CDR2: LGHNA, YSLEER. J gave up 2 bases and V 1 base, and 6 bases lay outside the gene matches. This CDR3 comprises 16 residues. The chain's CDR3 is CASSQGAGTGPYEQYF. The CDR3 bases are TGCGCCAGCAGCCAAGGAGCCGGGACAGGGCCCTACGAGCAGTACTTC.

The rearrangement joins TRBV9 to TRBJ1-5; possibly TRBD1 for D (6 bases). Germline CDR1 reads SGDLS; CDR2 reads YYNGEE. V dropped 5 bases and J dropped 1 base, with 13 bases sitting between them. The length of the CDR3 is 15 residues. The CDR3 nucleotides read TGTGCCAGCAGTCAACAGGGTTTGAGCAATCAGCCCCAGCATTTT. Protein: CASSQQGLSNQPQHF.

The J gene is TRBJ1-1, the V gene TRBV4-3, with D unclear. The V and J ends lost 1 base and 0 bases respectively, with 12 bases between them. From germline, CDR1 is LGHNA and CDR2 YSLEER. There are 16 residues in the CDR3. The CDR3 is CASSQGVGSLNTEAFF. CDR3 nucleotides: TGCGCCAGCAGCCAAGGAGTCGGGTCACTGAACACTGAAGCTTTCTTT.

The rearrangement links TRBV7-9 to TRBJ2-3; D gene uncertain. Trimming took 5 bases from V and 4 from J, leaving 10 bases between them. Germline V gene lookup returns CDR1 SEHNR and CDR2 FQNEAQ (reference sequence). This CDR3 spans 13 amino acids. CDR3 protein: CASSPGPADTQYF. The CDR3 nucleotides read TGTGCCAGCAGCCCAGGACCTGCAGATACGCAGTATTTT.

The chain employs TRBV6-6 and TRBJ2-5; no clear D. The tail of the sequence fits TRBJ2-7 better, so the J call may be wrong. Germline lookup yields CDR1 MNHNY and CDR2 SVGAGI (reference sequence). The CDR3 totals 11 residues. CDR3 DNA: TGTGCCAGCAGGAACAGCTACGAGCAGTACTTC. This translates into CASRNSYEQYF.

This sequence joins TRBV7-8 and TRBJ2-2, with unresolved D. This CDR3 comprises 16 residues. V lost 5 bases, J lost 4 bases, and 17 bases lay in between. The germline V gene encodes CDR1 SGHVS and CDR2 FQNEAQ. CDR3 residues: CASSPHKTSSTGELFF. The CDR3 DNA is TGTGCCAGCAGCCCACACAAGACATCATCCACCGGGGAGCTGTTTTTT.

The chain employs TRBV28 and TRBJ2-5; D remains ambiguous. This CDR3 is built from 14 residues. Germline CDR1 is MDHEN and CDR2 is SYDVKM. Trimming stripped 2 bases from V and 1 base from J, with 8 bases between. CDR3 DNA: TGTGCCAGCAGTTTAACTACCAGCCAAGAGACCCAGTACTTC. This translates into CASSLTTSQETQYF.

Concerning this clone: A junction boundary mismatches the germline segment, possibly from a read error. In nucleotides, the CDR3 is TGTGCCGCGCCGCCCCCAACAGGGGGCTTAAGCTTC. Protein product: CAAPPPTGGLSF. V is TRBV6-6 and J is TRBJ1-2, with TRBD1 identical over 9 bases. The CDR3 has 12 amino acids. Per the germline V gene, CDR1 is MNHNY and CDR2 is SVGAGI (reference sequence).

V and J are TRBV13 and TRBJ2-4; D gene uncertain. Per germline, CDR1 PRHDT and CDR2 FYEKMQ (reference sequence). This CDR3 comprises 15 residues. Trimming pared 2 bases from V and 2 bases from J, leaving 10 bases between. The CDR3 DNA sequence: TGTGCCAGCAGCTTAACCGGGCCCCCCAAAAACATTCAGTACTTC. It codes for CASSLTGPPKNIQYF.

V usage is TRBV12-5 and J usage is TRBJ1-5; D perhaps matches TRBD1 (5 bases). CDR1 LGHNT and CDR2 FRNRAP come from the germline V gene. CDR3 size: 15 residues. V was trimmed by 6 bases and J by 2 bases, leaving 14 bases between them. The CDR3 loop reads CASGLVRGGNQPQHF. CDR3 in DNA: TGTGCTAGTGGCCTCGTCCGGGGCGGCAATCAGCCCCAGCATTTT. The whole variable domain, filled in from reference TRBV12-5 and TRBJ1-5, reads DARVTQTPRHKVTEMGQEVTMRCQPILGHNTVFWYRQTMMQGLELLAYFRNRAPLDDSGMPKDRFSAEMPDATLATLKIQPSEPRDSAVYFCASGLVRGGNQPQHFGDGTRLSIL.

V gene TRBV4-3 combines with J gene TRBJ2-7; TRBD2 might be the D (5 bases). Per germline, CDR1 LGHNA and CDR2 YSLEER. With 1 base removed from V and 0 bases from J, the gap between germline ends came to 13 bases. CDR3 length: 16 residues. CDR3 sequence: CASSQVRGSSSYEQYF. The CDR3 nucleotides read TGCGCCAGCAGCCAAGTCCGCGGGTCTAGCTCCTACGAGCAGTACTTC.

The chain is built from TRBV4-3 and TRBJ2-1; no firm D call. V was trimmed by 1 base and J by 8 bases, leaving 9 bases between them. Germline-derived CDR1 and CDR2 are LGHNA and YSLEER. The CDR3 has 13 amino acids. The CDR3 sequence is CASSQVPGHEQFF. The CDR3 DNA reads TGCGCCAGCAGCCAAGTTCCTGGCCATGAGCAGTTCTTC.

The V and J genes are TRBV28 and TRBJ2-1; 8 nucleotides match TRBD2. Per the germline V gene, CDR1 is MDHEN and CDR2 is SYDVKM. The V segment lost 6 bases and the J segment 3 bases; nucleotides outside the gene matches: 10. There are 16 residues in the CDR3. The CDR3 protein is CASSMGGLELYNEQFF. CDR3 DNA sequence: TGTGCCAGCAGCATGGGGGGACTAGAACTCTACAATGAGCAGTTCTTC.

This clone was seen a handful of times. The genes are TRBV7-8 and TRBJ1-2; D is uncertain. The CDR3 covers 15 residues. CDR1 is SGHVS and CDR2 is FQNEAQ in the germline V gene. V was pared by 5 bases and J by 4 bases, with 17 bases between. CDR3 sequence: CASSGDDPSGYGYTF. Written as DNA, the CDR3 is TGTGCCAGCAGCGGTGATGACCCATCCGGCTATGGCTACACCTTC.

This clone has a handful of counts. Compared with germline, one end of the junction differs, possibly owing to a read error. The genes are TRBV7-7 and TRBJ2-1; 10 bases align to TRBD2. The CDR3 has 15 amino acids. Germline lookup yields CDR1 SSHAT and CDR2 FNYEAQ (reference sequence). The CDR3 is CASSSGLAAYNEQFF. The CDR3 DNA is TGTGCTAGCAGCTCAGGACTAGCGGCCTACAATGAGCAGTTCTTC.

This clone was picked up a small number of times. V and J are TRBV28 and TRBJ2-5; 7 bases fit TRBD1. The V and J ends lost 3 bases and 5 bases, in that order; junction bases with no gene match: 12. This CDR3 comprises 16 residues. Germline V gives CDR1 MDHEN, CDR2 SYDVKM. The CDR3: CASSFPSRGMGETQYF. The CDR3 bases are TGTGCCAGCAGTTTTCCCTCCAGGGGGATGGGGGAGACCCAGTACTTC.